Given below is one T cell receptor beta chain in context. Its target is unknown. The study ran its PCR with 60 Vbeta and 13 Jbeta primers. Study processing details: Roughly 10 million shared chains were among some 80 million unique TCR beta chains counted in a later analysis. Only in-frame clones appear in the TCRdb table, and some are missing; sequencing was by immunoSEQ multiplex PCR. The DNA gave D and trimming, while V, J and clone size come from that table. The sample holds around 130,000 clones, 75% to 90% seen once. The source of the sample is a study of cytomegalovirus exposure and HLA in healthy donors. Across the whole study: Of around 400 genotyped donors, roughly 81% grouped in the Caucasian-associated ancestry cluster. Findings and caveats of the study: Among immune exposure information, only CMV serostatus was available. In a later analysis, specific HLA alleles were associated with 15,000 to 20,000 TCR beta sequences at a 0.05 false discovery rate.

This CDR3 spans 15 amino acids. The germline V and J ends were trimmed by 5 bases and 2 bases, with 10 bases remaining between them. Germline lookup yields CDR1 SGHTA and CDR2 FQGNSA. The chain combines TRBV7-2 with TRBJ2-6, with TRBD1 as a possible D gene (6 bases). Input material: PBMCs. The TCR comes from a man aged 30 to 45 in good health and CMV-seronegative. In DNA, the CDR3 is TGTGCCAGCAGCGCAAACAGGGCTGGGGCCAACGTCCTGACTTTC. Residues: CASSANRAGANVLTF.